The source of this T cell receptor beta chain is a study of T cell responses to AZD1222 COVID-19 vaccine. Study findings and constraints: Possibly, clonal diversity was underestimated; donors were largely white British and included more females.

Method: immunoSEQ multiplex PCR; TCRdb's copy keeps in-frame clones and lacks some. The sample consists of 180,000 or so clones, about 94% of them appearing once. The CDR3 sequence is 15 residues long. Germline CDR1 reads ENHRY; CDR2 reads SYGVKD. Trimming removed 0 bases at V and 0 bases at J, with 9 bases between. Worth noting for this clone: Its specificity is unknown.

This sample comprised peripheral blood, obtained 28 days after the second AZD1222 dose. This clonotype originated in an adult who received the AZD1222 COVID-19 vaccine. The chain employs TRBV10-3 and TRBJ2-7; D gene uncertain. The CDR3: CAISESNGPSYEQYF. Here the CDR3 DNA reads TGTGCCATCAGTGAGTCGAACGGGCCCTCCTACGAGCAGTACTTC.